The T cell receptor (beta chain) described here comes from a study of blood T cell repertoires in COVID-19. On the study more broadly: T cells, B-cell-depleted T cells, or PBMCs supplied cDNA or gDNA.

Original data processing: From reference gene primer amplification, estimates of nucleated cell counts were derived. The assay was immunoSEQ multiplex PCR, and TCRdb's table has in-frame clones only and misses some. From that table come the V and J calls and clone size; the DNA was used to work out D and trimming. The sample holds around 280,000 clones; 87% are singletons and the top ten take about 2%. Per the germline V gene, CDR1 is GTSNPN and CDR2 is SVGIG (reference sequence). V lost 5 bases, J lost 0 bases, and 8 bases lay in between. The CDR3 has 14 residues. The sample comprised peripheral blood. This chain uses TRBV30 with TRBJ2-6; D perhaps matches TRBD1 (6 bases). This TCR was sampled from a woman aged 45-59 years who had recovered from COVID-19. CDR3 DNA sequence: TGTGCCTGGGGGGGCCACTCTGGGGCCAACGTCCTGACTTTC. Translated: CAWGGHSGANVLTF.